This T cell receptor beta chain derives from a study of technical replicates of blood from several donors. Clones were read by immunoSEQ multiplex PCR, and TCRdb kept only the in-frame ones, dropping some. The sample yields about 75,000 clones, roughly 90% seen once. The CDR3 has 13 amino acids. Trimming at V came to 4 bases and at J to 1 base, leaving 4 bases not matched to a gene. Germline loops: CDR1 GTSNPN, CDR2 SVGIG (reference sequence). The clonotype comes from a human donor in good health. Some clones in this sample may be carry-over from other donors' samples. This chain uses TRBV30 with TRBJ2-7, with 7 bases lining up with TRBD1. The source material was PBMCs. The CDR3 DNA reads TGTGCCTGGACCGGGGACAGTTCCTACGAGCAGTACTTC. Amino acids: CAWTGDSSYEQYF.